This T cell receptor beta chain was recorded in a study of T-cell memory formation after mild COVID-19. Across the study: Largely donor-specific TCR clusters were found. The study's findings and limits: Among contracting clones, CD4+ were mainly CM/EM and CD8+ enriched in EMRA.

The CDR3 runs to 12 residues. With 6 bases removed from V and 4 bases from J, the gap between germline ends came to 9 bases. Comment on this clonotype: The antigen is undetermined.

Constant-segment primers served in 5'RACE that generated TCR alpha and TCR beta cDNA libraries bearing sample barcodes and UMIs. Via MiXCR, TCRdb re-called the 5' RACE reads, giving one row per CDR3 protein. The repertoire has 390,000 or so distinct CDR3 sequences, about 15% of them found once; the top ten carry approximately 21%. V usage is TRBV12-3 or TRBV12-4 and J usage is TRBJ2-5; no reliable D call. Sample: PBMCs or a T cell subset sorted from them (not recorded which). The TCR was taken from a man younger than 30 who had mild COVID-19 (a few samples of this study predate the infection). Cell type and time point are not known. CDR3 loop: CASSRSIETQYF. Written as DNA, the CDR3 is TGTGCCAGCAGCCGATCAATAGAGACCCAGTACTTC.